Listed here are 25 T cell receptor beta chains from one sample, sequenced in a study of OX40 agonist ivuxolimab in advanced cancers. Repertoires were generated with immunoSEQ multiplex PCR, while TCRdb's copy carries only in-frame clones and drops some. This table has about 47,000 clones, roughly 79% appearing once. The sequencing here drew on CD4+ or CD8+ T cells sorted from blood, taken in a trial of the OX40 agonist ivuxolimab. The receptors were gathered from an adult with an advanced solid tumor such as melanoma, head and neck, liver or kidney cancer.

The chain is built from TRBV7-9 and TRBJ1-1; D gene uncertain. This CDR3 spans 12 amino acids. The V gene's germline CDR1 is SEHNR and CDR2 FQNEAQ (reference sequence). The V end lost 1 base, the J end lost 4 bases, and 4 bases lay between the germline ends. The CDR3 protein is CASSLGFTEAFF. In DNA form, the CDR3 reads TGTGCCAGCAGCTTAGGGTTCACTGAAGCTTTCTTT.

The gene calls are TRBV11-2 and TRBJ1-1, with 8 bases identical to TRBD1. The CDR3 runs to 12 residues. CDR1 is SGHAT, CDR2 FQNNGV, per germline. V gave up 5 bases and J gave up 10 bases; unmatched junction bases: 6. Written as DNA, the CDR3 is TGTGCCAGCAGCCCCTCAGGGGGCAGAGCTTTCTTT. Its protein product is CASSPSGGRAFF.

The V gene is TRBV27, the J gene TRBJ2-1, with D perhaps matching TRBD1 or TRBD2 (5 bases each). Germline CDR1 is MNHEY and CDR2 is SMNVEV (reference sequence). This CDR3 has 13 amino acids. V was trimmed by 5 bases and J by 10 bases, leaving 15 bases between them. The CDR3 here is CASSLVGGREQFF. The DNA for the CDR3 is TGTGCCAGCAGTCTGGTTGGGGGTCGCGAGCAGTTCTTC.

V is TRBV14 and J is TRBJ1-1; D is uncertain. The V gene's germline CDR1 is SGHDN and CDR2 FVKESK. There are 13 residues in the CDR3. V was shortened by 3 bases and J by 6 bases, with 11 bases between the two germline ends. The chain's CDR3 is CASSQSGVAEAFF. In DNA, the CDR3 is TGTGCCAGCAGCCAGAGCGGTGTTGCTGAAGCTTTCTTT.

For the CDR3, the DNA is TGTGCCAGCAGTACAGGGGGCTACGAGCAGTACGTC. It translates to CASSTGGYEQYV. The genes are TRBV6-5 and TRBJ2-7, with 8 bases identical to TRBD1. CDR3 length: 12 residues. Per germline, CDR1 MNHEY and CDR2 SVGAGI. Losses at the gene ends were 5 bases for V and 3 bases for J; bases not matched to a gene: 0.

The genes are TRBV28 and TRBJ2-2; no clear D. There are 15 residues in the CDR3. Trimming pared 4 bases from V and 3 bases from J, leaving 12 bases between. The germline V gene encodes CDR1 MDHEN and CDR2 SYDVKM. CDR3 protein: CASSSRTRDTGELFF. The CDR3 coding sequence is TGTGCCAGCAGTTCCAGGACGCGCGACACCGGGGAGCTGTTTTTT.

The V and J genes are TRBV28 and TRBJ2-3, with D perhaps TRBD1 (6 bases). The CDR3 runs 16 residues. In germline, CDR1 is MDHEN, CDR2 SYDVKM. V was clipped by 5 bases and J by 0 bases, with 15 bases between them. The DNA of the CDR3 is TGTGCCAGCAGTAGCCGGGACACTACTAGCACAGATACGCAGTATTTT. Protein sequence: CASSSRDTTSTDTQYF.

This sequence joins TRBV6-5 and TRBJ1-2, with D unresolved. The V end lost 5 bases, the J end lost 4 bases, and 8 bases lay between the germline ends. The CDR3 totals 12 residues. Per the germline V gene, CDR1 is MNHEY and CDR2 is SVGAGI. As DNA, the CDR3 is TGTGCCAGCAGTAGAAAGACCTATGGCTACACCTTC. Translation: CASSRKTYGYTF.

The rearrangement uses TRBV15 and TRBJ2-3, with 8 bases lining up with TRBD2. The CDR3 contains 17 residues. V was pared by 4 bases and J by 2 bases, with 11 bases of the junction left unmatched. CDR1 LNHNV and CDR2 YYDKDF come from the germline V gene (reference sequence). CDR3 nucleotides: TGTGCCACCAGCACTTCTGACGGGGGGGCCCTCACAGATACGCAGTATTTT. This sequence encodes CATSTSDGGALTDTQYF. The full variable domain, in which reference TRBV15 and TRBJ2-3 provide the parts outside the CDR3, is DAMVIQNPRYQVTQFGKPVTLSCSQTLNHNVMYWYQQKSSQAPKLLFHYYDKDFNNEADTPDNFQSRRPNTSFCFLDIRSPGLGDTAMYLCATSTSDGGALTDTQYFGPGTRLTVL.

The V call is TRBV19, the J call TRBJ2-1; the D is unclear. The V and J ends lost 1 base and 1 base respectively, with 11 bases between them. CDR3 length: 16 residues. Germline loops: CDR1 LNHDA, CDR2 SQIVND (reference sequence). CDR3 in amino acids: CASSIVPDGSYNEQFF. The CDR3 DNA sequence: TGTGCCAGTAGTATAGTCCCGGACGGGTCCTACAATGAGCAGTTCTTC.

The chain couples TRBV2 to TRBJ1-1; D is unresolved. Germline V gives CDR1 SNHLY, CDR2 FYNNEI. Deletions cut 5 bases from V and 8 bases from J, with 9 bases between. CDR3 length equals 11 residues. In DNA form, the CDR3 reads TGTGCCAGCAGTCCCCTCGGCGAAGCTTTCTTT. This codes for CASSPLGEAFF.

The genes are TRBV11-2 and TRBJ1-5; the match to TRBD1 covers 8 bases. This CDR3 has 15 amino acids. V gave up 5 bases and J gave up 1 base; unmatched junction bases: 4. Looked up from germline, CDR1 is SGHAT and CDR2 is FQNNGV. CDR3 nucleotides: TGTGCCAGCAGCGAGACAGGGGCCAGCAATCAGCCCCAGCATTTT. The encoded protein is CASSETGASNQPQHF.

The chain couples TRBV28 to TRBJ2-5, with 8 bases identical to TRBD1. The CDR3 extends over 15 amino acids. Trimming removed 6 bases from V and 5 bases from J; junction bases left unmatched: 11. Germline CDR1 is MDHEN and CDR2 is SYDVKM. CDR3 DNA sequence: TGTGCCAGCAGCCTGGGCCAGGGGGCAAAGGAGACCCAGTACTTC. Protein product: CASSLGQGAKETQYF.

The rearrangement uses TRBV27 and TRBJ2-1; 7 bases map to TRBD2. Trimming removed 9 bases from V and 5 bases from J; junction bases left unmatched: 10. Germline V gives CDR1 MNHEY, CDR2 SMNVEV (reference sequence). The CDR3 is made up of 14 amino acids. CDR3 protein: CASGLLGGDNEQFF. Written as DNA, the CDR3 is TGTGCCAGTGGTCTCTTGGGGGGGGACAATGAGCAGTTCTTC.

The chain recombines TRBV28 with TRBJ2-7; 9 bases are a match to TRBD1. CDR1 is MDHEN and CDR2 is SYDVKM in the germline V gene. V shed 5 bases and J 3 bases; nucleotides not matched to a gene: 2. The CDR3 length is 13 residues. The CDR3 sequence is CASSPGQGYEQYF. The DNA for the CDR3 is TGTGCCAGCAGTCCGGGACAGGGCTACGAGCAGTACTTC.

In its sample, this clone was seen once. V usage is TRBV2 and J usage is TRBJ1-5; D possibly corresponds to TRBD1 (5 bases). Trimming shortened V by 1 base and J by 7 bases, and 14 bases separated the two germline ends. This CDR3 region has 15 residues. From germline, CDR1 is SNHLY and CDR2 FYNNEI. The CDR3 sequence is CASSEGGQGGQPQHF. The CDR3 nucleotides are TGTGCCAGCAGTGAAGGAGGGCAGGGCGGCCAGCCCCAGCATTTT.

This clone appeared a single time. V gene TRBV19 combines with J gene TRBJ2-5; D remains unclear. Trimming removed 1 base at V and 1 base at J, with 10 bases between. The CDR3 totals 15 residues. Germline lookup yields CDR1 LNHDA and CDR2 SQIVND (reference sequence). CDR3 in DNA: TGTGCCAGTAGTATAGGGGCCGGTGTCCAAGAGACCCAGTACTTC. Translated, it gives CASSIGAGVQETQYF.

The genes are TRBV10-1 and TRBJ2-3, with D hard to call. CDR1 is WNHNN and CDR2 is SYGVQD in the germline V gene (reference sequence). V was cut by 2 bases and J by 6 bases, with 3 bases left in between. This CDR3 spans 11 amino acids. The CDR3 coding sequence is TGCGCCAGCAGTGAGGGGGATACGCAGTATTTT. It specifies CASSEGDTQYF.

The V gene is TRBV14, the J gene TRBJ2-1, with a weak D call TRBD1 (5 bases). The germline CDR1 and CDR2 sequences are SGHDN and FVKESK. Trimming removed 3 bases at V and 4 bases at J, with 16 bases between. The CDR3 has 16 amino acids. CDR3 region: CASSHMPGYDYNEQFF. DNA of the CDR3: TGTGCCAGCAGCCATATGCCAGGGTACGATTACAATGAGCAGTTCTTC.

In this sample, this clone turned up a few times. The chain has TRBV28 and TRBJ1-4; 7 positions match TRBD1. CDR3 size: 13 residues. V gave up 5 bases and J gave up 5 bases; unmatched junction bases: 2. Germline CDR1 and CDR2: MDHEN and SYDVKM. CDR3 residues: CASSGGQNEKLFF. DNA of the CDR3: TGTGCCAGCAGTGGGGGACAGAATGAAAAACTGTTTTTT.

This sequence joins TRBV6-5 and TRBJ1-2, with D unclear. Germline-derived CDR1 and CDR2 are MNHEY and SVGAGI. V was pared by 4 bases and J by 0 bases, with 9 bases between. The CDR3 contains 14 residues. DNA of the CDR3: TGTGCCAGCAGTTGGATTCACTCTAACTATGGCTACACCTTC. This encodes CASSWIHSNYGYTF.

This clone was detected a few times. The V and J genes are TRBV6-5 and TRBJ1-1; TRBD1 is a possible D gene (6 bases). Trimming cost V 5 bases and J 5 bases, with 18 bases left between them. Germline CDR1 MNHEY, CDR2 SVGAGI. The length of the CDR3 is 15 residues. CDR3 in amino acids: CASSGQQGSVTEAFF. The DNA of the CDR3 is TGTGCCAGCAGTGGTCAACAGGGTAGTGTTACTGAAGCTTTCTTT.

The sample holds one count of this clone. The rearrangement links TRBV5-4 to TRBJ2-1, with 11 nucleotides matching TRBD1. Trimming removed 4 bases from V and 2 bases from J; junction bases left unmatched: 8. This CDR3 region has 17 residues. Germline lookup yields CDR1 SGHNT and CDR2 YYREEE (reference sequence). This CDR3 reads CASSLEPGQGAYNEQFF. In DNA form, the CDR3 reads TGTGCCAGCAGCCTAGAACCGGGACAGGGGGCCTACAATGAGCAGTTCTTC.

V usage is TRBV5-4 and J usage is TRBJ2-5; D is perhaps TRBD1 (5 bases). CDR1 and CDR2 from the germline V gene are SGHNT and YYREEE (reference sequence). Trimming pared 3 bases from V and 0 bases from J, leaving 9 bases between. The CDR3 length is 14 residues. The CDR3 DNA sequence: TGTGCCAGCAGCTCGAACAGGTACCAAGAGACCCAGTACTTC. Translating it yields CASSSNRYQETQYF.

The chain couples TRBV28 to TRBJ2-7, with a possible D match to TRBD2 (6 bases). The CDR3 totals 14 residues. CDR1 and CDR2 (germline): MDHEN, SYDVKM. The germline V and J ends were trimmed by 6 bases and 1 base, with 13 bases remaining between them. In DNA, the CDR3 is TGTGCCAGCAGCAGTAACGGACTATCCTACGAGCAGTACTTC. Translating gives CASSSNGLSYEQYF.